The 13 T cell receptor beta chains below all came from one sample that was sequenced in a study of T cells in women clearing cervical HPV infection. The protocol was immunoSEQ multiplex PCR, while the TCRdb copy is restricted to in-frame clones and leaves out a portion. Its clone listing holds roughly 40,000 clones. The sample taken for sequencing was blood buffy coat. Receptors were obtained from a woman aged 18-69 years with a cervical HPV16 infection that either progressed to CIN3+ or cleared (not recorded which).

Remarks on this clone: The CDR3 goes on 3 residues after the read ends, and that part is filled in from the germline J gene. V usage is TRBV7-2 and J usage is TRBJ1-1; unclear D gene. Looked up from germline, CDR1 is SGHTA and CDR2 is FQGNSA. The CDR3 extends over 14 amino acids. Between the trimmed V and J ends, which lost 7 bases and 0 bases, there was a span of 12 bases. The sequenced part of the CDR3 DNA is TGTGCCAGCACTCCAGGCGGGGTGAACACTGAA. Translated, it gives CASTPGGVNTE. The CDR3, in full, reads CASTPGGVNTEAFF.

The CDR3 sequence is CASSQGRDTSYEQYF. The sequenced part of the CDR3 DNA is TGCGCCAGCAGCCAAGGACGGGACACCTCCTACGAG. The chain uses TRBV4-1 and TRBJ2-7; D might be TRBD1 (6 bases). The read terminates 3 residues before the CDR3 end, so the remaining end is supplied by the germline J gene. CDR1 is MGHRA, CDR2 YSYEKL, per germline. The length of the CDR3 is 15 residues. V was pared by 1 base and J by 0 bases, with 10 bases between.

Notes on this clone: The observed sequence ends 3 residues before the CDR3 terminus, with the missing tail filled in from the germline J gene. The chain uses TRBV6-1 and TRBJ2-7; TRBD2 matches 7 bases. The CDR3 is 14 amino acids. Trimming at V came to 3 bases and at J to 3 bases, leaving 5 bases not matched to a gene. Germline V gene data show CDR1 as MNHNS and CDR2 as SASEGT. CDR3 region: CASSEREIFYEQYF. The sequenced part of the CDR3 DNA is TGTGCCAGCAGTGAGCGGGAGATCTTCTACGAG.

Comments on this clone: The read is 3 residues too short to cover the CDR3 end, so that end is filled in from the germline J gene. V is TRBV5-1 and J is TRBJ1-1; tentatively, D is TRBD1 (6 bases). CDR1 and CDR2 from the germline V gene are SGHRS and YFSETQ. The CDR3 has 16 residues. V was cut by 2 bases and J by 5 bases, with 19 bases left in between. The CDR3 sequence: CASSFDWGGAFTEAFF. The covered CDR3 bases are TGCGCCAGCAGCTTCGATTGGGGGGGCGCTTTTACTGAA.

CDR3 sequence reads: CASSIDGGRTEAFF. The sequenced part of the CDR3 DNA is TGTGCCAGTAGTATAGACGGGGGTAGGACTGAA. The rearrangement links TRBV19 to TRBJ1-1; D is possibly TRBD1 (5 bases). The read comes to an end 3 residues before the CDR3 does, leaving the germline J gene to fill in the end. Germline V gives CDR1 LNHDA, CDR2 SQIVND (reference sequence). The V gene lost 0 bases and the J gene lost 5 bases, with 10 bases spanning the gap. The CDR3 is 14 amino acids.

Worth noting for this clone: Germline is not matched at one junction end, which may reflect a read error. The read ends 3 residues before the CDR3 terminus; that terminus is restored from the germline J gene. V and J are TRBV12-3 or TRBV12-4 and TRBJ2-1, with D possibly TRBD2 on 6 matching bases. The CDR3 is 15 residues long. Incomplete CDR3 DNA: TGTGCCACCAGTTTTAGCGGCGGACTAAACAATGAG. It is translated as CATSFSGGLNNE. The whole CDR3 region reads CATSFSGGLNNEQFF.

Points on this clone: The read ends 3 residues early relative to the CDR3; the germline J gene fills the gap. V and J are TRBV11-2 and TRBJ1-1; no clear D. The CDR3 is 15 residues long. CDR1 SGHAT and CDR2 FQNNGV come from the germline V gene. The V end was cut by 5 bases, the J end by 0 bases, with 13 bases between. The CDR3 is CASSPRQALNTEAFF. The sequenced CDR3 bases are TGTGCCAGCAGCCCCCGGCAGGCCCTGAACACTGAA.

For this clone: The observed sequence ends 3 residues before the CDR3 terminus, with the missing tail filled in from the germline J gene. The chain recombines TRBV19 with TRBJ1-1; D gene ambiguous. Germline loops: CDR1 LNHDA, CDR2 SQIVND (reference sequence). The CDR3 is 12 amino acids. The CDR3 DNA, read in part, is TGTGCCAGTGGTGAGACTAGCGGGAGA. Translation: CASGETSGR. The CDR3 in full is CASGETSGRAFF.

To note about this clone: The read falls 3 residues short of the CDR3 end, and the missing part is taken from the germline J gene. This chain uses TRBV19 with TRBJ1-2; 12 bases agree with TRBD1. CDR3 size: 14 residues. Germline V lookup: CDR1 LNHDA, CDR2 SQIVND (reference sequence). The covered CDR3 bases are TGTGCCAGGAGGGGACAGGGGGCCTCCTACGAC. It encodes CARRGQGASYD. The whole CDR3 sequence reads CARRGQGASYDYTF.

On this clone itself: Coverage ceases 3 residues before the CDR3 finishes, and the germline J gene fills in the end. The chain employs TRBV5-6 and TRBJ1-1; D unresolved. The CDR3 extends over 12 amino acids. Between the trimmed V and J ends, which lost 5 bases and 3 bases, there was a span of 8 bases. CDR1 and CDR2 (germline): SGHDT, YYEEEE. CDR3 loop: CASSYGDTEAFF. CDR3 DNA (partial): TGTGCCAGCAGTTACGGGGACACTGAA.

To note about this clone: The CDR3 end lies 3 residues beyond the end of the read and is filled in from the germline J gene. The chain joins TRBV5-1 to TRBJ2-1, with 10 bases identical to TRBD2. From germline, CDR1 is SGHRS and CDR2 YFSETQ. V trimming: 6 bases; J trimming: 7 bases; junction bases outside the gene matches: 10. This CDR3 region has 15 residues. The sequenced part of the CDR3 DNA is TGCGCCAGCACTTCTAGCGGGAGCTTATGGAATGAG. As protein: CASTSSGSLWNE. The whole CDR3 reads CASTSSGSLWNEQFF.

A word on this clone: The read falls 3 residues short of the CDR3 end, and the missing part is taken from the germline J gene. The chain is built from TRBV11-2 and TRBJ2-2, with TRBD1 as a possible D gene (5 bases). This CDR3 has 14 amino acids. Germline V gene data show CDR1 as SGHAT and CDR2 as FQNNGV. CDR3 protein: CASSLGQGSEKLFF. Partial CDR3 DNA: TGTGCCAGCAGCTTAGGCCAGGGTTCTGAAAAG.

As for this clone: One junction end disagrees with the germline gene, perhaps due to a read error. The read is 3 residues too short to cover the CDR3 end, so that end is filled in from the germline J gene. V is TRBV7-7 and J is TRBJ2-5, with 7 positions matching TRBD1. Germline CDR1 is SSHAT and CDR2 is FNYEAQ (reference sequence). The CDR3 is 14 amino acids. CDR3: CASSYGDRQETQYF. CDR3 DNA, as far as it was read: TGTGCTAGCAGCTACGGGGACAGACAAGAGACC.